The entry below describes one TCR beta chain. Antigen: not known. V trimming: 5 bases; J trimming: 3 bases; junction bases outside the gene matches: 7. CDR1 is MGHRA, CDR2 YSYEKL, per germline. The CDR3 is 15 residues long. TCRdb's copy holds only in-frame clones and misses some; the assay was immunoSEQ multiplex PCR. The sample lists approximately 43,000 clones, about 88% occurring once. The data were obtained in a study of T cells in localized non-small cell lung cancer. Points from the study as a whole: Of the top 100 tumor clones, median around 55 were in adjacent lung, 25 to 30 among its top 100. There was higher T cell clonality in uninvolved adjacent lung than in tumor, and it was highest there. Because researchers sequenced only one region of the tumor, heterogeneity is still possible. Higher T cell density in the blood was associated with longer overall survival, whereas higher adjacent-lung clonality associated with shorter survival.

The V call is TRBV4-1, the J call TRBJ1-5; 7 nucleotides line up with TRBD1. Sample: peripheral blood, taken before any cancer treatment. This sequence originates from a woman aged 18 to 50 with stage III lung adenocarcinoma. DNA of the CDR3: TGCGCCAGCAGCTCCCGGGACAGCTCCAATCAGCCCCAGCATTTT. This gives the protein CASSSRDSSNQPQHF.